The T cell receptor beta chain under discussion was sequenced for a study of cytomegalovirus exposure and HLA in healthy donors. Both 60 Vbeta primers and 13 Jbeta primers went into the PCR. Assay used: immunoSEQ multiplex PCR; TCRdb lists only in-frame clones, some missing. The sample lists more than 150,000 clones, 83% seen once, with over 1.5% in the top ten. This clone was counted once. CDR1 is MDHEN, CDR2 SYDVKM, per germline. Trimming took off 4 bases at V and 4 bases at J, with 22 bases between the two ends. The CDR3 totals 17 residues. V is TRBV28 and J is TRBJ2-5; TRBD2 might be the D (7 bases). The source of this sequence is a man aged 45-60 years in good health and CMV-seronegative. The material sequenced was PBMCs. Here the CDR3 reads CASSSSGRGGKGETQYF. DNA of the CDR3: TGTGCCAGCAGTTCCTCAGGAAGGGGGGGCAAGGGAGAGACCCAGTACTTC. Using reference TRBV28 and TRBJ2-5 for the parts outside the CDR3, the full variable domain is DVKVTQSSRYLVKRTGEKVFLECVQDMDHENMFWYRQDPGLGLRLIYFSYDVKMKEKGDIPEGYSVSREKKERFSLILESASTNQTSMYLCASSSSGRGGKGETQYFGPGTRLLVL.